The clone carrying this T cell receptor beta chain was detected only a few times. Its matching antigen is unknown. This entry belongs to a study of vaccination and CD4 T cells after COVID-19. Overall study results and limits: In convalescent patients, 304 of 307 vaccine-specific clones were mono-reactive for SARS-CoV-2 spike.

The Oncomine TCR Beta short-read assay was what sequenced the DNA obtained from cultured CD4+ T cells. MiXCR, applied by TCRdb to the PCR reads, yields one record per CDR3 protein. This table has roughly 15,000 distinct CDR3 sequences, approximately 70% appearing once. Described treatment: roughly ten-day PBMC culture with coronavirus spike peptide pools or control peptides (ViraFEST assay). Patients returned positive PCR results between March and December 2020, earlier than US Alpha, Beta and Delta variants. Per well, more than 1.5 million PBMCs were cultured in the presence of about 10 IU/ml IL-2 and 8 to 10 ug/ml peptide pools. Source material: CD4+ T cells from blood, cultured in vitro. The source of this sequence is a human donor who had recovered from COVID-19.

CDR3: CASSPPARGGYTF. The CDR3 bases are TGTGCCAGCAGTCCCCCCGCACGGGGTGGCTACACCTTC. The chain joins TRBV28 to TRBJ1-2; D is uncertain. Germline CDR1 is MDHEN and CDR2 is SYDVKM. The CDR3 has 13 residues. V was pared by 5 bases and J by 7 bases, with 14 bases between.